This passage covers 27 T cell receptor beta chains from one sample sequenced in a study of a mutant IDH1 vaccine in newly diagnosed glioma. Indicated time point: week 47, end of study. Each dose of the vaccine consisted of 300 ug of mutant IDH1 20-mer peptide, with topical imiquimod. No antigen has been assigned to these receptors. The protocol was immunoSEQ multiplex PCR, while the TCRdb copy is restricted to in-frame clones and leaves out a portion. This sample has under 40,000 clones, with 65% to 85% found just once. Sequenced material: PBMCs, taken from a glioma patient whose treatment included an IDH1 peptide vaccine. The receptors come from a man in his thirties or forties with glioma.

V is TRBV7-9 and J is TRBJ2-3; no definite D call. Germline loops: CDR1 SEHNR, CDR2 FQNEAQ (reference sequence). The CDR3 runs to 12 residues. Trimming stripped 7 bases from V and 4 bases from J, with 9 bases between. The CDR3 DNA reads TGTGCCAGCACCATAGGAGCAGATACGCAGTATTTT. Encoded protein: CASTIGADTQYF.

This chain links TRBV5-4 with TRBJ1-1; TRBD1 matches 7 bases. Trimming removed 4 bases from V and 2 bases from J; junction bases left unmatched: 11. Germline loops: CDR1 SGHNT, CDR2 YYREEE (reference sequence). This CDR3 is 16 amino acids long. CDR3 amino acids: CASSPGGQRLNTEAFF. The CDR3 bases are TGTGCCAGCAGCCCGGGGGGACAGCGTCTTAACACTGAAGCTTTCTTT.

The chain carries TRBV13 and TRBJ1-1; D remains ambiguous. The CDR3 is made up of 15 amino acids. Per the germline V gene, CDR1 is PRHDT and CDR2 is FYEKMQ (reference sequence). The V gene lost 1 base and the J gene lost 1 base, with 10 bases spanning the gap. Here the CDR3 reads CASSLERRANTEAFF. CDR3 nucleotide sequence: TGTGCCAGCAGCTTAGAAAGGCGGGCGAACACTGAAGCTTTCTTT.

V is TRBV5-1 and J is TRBJ2-7; 9 bases fit TRBD1. The CDR3 sequence is 16 residues long. With 2 bases clipped from V and 0 bases from J, the junction kept 6 bases outside the gene matches. The V gene's germline CDR1 is SGHRS and CDR2 YFSETQ. The CDR3 DNA sequence: TGCGCCAGCAGCTTCGGACAGGGGAAGAGCTCCTACGAGCAGTACTTC. Protein: CASSFGQGKSSYEQYF.

This clone was seen just once. The chain links TRBV19 to TRBJ1-1, with a tentative D call TRBD1 (5 bases). The CDR3 covers 15 residues. Per germline, CDR1 LNHDA and CDR2 SQIVND (reference sequence). Deletions cut 2 bases from V and 1 base from J, with 11 bases between. This chain's CDR3 is CASSIPGQENTEAFF. The CDR3 DNA reads as TGTGCCAGTAGTATACCCGGACAAGAGAACACTGAAGCTTTCTTT.

The chain couples TRBV29-1 to TRBJ1-2; D not resolved. The germline CDR1 and CDR2 sequences are SQVTM and ANQGSEA. V lost 1 base and J 4 bases, leaving 4 bases between the germline ends. There are 11 residues in the CDR3. The CDR3 nucleotides are TGCAGCGTTGAAGTAGGCTATGGCTACACCTTC. Its protein is CSVEVGYGYTF.

This clone was counted only a few times. This chain uses TRBV18 with TRBJ2-7; 7 bases match TRBD1. The junction had 6 bases not matched to a gene; V was cut back by 2 bases and J by 2 bases. This CDR3 region has 15 residues. Germline assignment: CDR1 KGHSH and CDR2 LQKENI. Here the CDR3 DNA reads TGTGCCAGCTCACCATCACAAGGGACAGCCTACGAGCAGTACTTC. Translation: CASSPSQGTAYEQYF.

The chain joins TRBV14 to TRBJ1-2; unclear D gene. This CDR3 has 13 residues. With 4 bases removed from V and 3 bases from J, the gap between germline ends came to 9 bases. The germline CDR1 and CDR2 sequences are SGHDN and FVKESK. The CDR3 DNA reads as TGTGCCAGCAGCCCACGACCGGACTATGGCTACACCTTC. This encodes CASSPRPDYGYTF.

The CDR3: CASAGIDNSPLHF. The CDR3 DNA sequence: TGTGCCAGCGCAGGGATTGATAATTCACCCCTCCACTTT. The V gene is TRBV6-1, the J gene TRBJ1-6; maybe TRBD1 (5 bases). The CDR3 has 13 residues. The germline V and J ends were trimmed by 8 bases and 5 bases, with 10 bases remaining between them. Germline CDR1 is MNHNS and CDR2 is SASEGT.

This chain links TRBV2 with TRBJ2-1, with TRBD1 identical over 10 bases. The germline CDR1 and CDR2 sequences are SNHLY and FYNNEI. There are 14 residues in the CDR3. V lost 4 bases, J lost 8 bases, and 5 bases stayed unmatched. This chain's CDR3 is CASSVLGTGDEQFF. The CDR3 nucleotides read TGTGCCAGCAGTGTACTTGGGACAGGGGATGAGCAGTTCTTC.

The chain has TRBV5-1 and TRBJ2-7, with TRBD2 matching over 7 bases. The CDR3 is made up of 16 amino acids. V trimming: 3 bases; J trimming: 2 bases; junction bases outside the gene matches: 11. CDR1 is SGHRS and CDR2 is YFSETQ in the germline V gene. CDR3: CASSWELAVTTYEQYF. CDR3 bases: TGCGCCAGCAGCTGGGAGCTAGCGGTAACAACCTACGAGCAGTACTTC.

CDR3 loop: CASSLDGFGKETQYF. CDR3 nucleotide sequence: TGCGCCAGCAGCTTAGACGGATTTGGGAAAGAGACCCAGTACTTC. The chain joins TRBV5-1 to TRBJ2-5; D gene ambiguous. This CDR3 spans 15 amino acids. Trimming left V 2 bases short and J 3 bases short, with 14 bases between. CDR1 and CDR2 (germline): SGHRS, YFSETQ.

The chain employs TRBV7-2 and TRBJ1-1; 8 nucleotides line up with TRBD1. The germline V gene has CDR1 SGHTA and CDR2 FQGNSA. The CDR3 length is 15 residues. J gave up 3 bases and V 5 bases, and 8 bases lay outside the gene matches. CDR3 DNA: TGTGCCAGCAGCCTTCGGACAGGGACGGACACTGAAGCTTTCTTT. It yields the protein CASSLRTGTDTEAFF.

V usage is TRBV28 and J usage is TRBJ1-5; D might be TRBD1 (6 bases). Trimming shortened V by 5 bases and J by 2 bases, and 28 bases separated the two germline ends. Germline V lookup: CDR1 MDHEN, CDR2 SYDVKM. The CDR3 extends over 20 amino acids. The CDR3 bases are TGTGCCAGCAGTCACCTGCCGGGCTCAGGGGCGACCGTAGGCAATCAGCCCCAGCATTTT. Its translation: CASSHLPGSGATVGNQPQHF.

The chain links TRBV6-1 to TRBJ2-1, with D unresolved. Germline CDR1 reads MNHNS; CDR2 reads SASEGT. V lost 2 bases and J 3 bases, leaving 11 bases between the germline ends. The CDR3 extends over 15 amino acids. The CDR3 sequence: CASSEWEVSYNEQFF. The CDR3 DNA is TGTGCCAGCAGTGAATGGGAAGTCAGCTACAATGAGCAGTTCTTC.

The J gene is TRBJ1-2, the V gene TRBV25-1; 11 bases align to TRBD1. Germline CDR1 reads MGHDK; CDR2 reads SYGVNS. J gave up 4 bases and V 5 bases, and 3 bases lay outside the gene matches. The CDR3 is 14 amino acids. This chain's CDR3 is CASSIGQGAYGYTF. CDR3 DNA sequence: TGTGCCAGCAGTATCGGACAGGGGGCCTATGGCTACACCTTC.

The chain has TRBV7-9 and TRBJ2-2; 9 positions match TRBD2. CDR3 length equals 16 residues. Germline lookup yields CDR1 SEHNR and CDR2 FQNEAQ (reference sequence). Trimming took 5 bases from V and 6 from J; bases not matched to a gene: 10. This CDR3 is CASSPRLAGSAGELFF. CDR3 bases: TGTGCCAGCAGCCCCCGGCTAGCGGGGTCGGCCGGGGAGCTGTTTTTT.

This chain connects TRBV5-1 to TRBJ2-4, with D hard to call. Germline CDR1 is SGHRS and CDR2 is YFSETQ. The CDR3 is 14 amino acids. V lost 4 bases and J lost 0, with 8 bases in between. CDR3 nucleotide sequence: TGCGCCAGCAGCCCAATGATAGCCAAAAACATTCAGTACTTC. Translation gives CASSPMIAKNIQYF.

The rearrangement joins TRBV19 to TRBJ2-7; tentatively, D is TRBD1 (6 bases). Germline V CDR1 and CDR2: LNHDA, SQIVND (reference sequence). This CDR3 comprises 14 residues. V gave up 5 bases and J gave up 1 base, with 12 bases separating them. This CDR3 is CASSSRGISYEQYF. The DNA for the CDR3 is TGTGCCAGTAGTTCCAGGGGAATTTCCTACGAGCAGTACTTC.

This clone was found once. This chain uses TRBV7-8 with TRBJ1-5; the D is unclear. Germline V lookup: CDR1 SGHVS, CDR2 FQNEAQ. The CDR3 loop spans 16 amino acids. The germline V and J ends were trimmed by 1 base and 0 bases, with 10 bases remaining between them. DNA for the CDR3: TGTGCCAGCAGCTTAGGGTCGGTCCTTAGCAATCAGCCCCAGCATTTT. This translates into CASSLGSVLSNQPQHF.

The gene calls are TRBV7-9 and TRBJ2-2; no reliable D call. The CDR3 has 13 amino acids. V lost 1 base, J lost 4 bases, and 4 bases lay in between. Germline V gene lookup returns CDR1 SEHNR and CDR2 FQNEAQ (reference sequence). The CDR3 bases are TGTGCCAGCAGCTTAGACGCCACCGGGGAGCTGTTTTTT. Translating it yields CASSLDATGELFF.

J is TRBJ1-3 and V is TRBV7-2; D remains ambiguous. Germline V gene data show CDR1 as SGHTA and CDR2 as FQGNSA. CDR3 length: 13 amino acids. V was clipped by 7 bases and J by 0 bases, with 7 bases between them. In nucleotides, the CDR3 is TGTGCCAGCACCAACCGCTCTGGAAACACCATATATTTT. Encoded protein: CASTNRSGNTIYF.

The table lists this clone with a few counts. The chain combines TRBV7-9 with TRBJ2-7, with 7 bases that match TRBD2. The CDR3 length is 14 residues. V was pared by 5 bases and J by 4 bases, with 8 bases of the junction left unmatched. Germline V gene sequence: CDR1 SEHNR, CDR2 FQNEAQ (reference sequence). CDR3 protein: CASSTGTKIYEQYF. Written as DNA, the CDR3 is TGTGCCAGCAGCACCGGGACTAAAATATACGAGCAGTACTTC. Full variable domain (outside the CDR3, taken from reference TRBV7-9 and TRBJ2-7): DTGVSQNPRHKITKRGQNVTFRCDPISEHNRLYWYRQTLGQGPEFLTYFQNEAQLEKSRLLSDRFSAERPKGSFSTLEIQRTEQGDSAMYLCASSTGTKIYEQYFGPGTRLTVT.

V is TRBV4-1 and J is TRBJ2-2; possibly TRBD2 for D (7 bases). The CDR3 has 16 amino acids. Trimming stripped 0 bases from V and 1 base from J, with 9 bases between. CDR1 is MGHRA, CDR2 YSYEKL, per germline. CDR3 sequence (DNA): TGCGCCAGCAGCCAAGAAGGGGGGGTGAACACCGGGGAGCTGTTTTTT. Its translation: CASSQEGGVNTGELFF.

This clone has only a few counts. The genes are TRBV21-1 and TRBJ1-2. TRBV21-1 is tagged as a pseudogene. The CDR3 totals 15 residues. In nucleotides, the CDR3 is TGTGCCAGCAGCAAGGGCGGACCAGGTCCTATTGGCTACACCTTC. Protein sequence: CASSKGGPGPIGYTF.

V gene TRBV6-5 combines with J gene TRBJ1-5, with D unresolved. The CDR3 has 14 residues. The ends were cut back, 8 bases at V and 2 bases at J, with 13 bases in the middle. The germline V gene has CDR1 MNHEY and CDR2 SVGAGI. The CDR3 DNA sequence: TGTGCCAGCCGTAACTCCGGAGGCAATCAGCCCCAGCATTTT. Its translation is CASRNSGGNQPQHF.

This sequence joins TRBV15 and TRBJ1-1; 9 bases are shared with TRBD1. This CDR3 region has 18 residues. V lost 1 base to trimming and J lost 1 base; unmatched junction nucleotides: 10. CDR1 is LNHNV and CDR2 is YYDKDF in the germline V gene (reference sequence). In nucleotides, the CDR3 is TGTGCCACCAGCAGAGGCCCCGACCCACAGGGGGCGAACACTGAAGCTTTCTTT. Protein product: CATSRGPDPQGANTEAFF. Filled out from reference TRBV15 and TRBJ1-1, the complete variable domain reads DAMVIQNPRYQVTQFGKPVTLSCSQTLNHNVMYWYQQKSSQAPKLLFHYYDKDFNNEADTPDNFQSRRPNTSFCFLDIRSPGLGDTAMYLCATSRGPDPQGANTEAFFGQGTRLTVV.